One sample yielded the 24 T cell receptor beta chains listed below, sequenced in a study of T cells after yellow fever vaccination. Each CDR3 protein is one row after TCRdb ran MiXCR on the 5' RACE reads. Altogether 200,000 to 300,000 distinct CDR3 sequences are present, roughly 4% being singletons, with the ten largest covering about 19%. The sample consisted of PBMCs, taken 15 days after the yellow fever booster vaccination. Receptor source: a man aged 18 to 35 who received the YFV17D yellow fever vaccine.

This clonotype was counted ten times or more. The rearrangement joins TRBV13 to TRBJ2-5; the D call may be TRBD1 or TRBD2 (6 bases each). Germline V gene sequence: CDR1 PRHDT, CDR2 FYEKMQ (reference sequence). The CDR3 consists of 15 residues. Trimming cost V 3 bases and J 5 bases, with 16 bases left between them. CDR3 in amino acids: CASSFVGGEGETQYF. The CDR3 DNA follows: TGTGCCAGCAGCTTTGTCGGGGGCGAAGGGGAGACCCAGTACTTC.

This clonotype was observed at least ten times. V and J are TRBV7-9 and TRBJ1-2; tentatively, D is TRBD1 (6 bases). Germline-derived CDR1 and CDR2 are SEHNR and FQNEAQ (reference sequence). This CDR3 has 13 residues. Trimming pared 5 bases from V and 4 bases from J, leaving 11 bases between. The CDR3 region has the DNA TGTGCCAGCAGCATGGACAGCCTCTATGGCTACACCTTC. Translation: CASSMDSLYGYTF.

The sample holds many counts of this clonotype. The chain recombines TRBV4-1 with TRBJ2-7; 10 nucleotides agree with TRBD1. This CDR3 comprises 15 residues. The germline V gene encodes CDR1 MGHRA and CDR2 YSYEKL. V lost 0 bases to trimming and J lost 5 bases; unmatched junction nucleotides: 4. DNA of the CDR3: TGCGCCAGCAGCCAAGATTGGACAGGGGGAAACGAGCAGTACGTC. As protein: CASSQDWTGGNEQYV.

This clonotype was seen ten or more times. The V call is TRBV7-6, the J call TRBJ2-5; unclear D gene. V was cut by 5 bases and J by 0 bases, with 4 bases left in between. The length of the CDR3 is 12 residues. Germline values: CDR1 SGHVS, CDR2 FNYEAQ. CDR3 amino acids: CASSINQETQYF. CDR3 coding DNA: TGTGCCAGCAGCATAAACCAAGAGACCCAGTACTTC. The full variable domain, rest sourced from reference TRBV7-6 and TRBJ2-5, is GAGVSQSPRYKVTKRGQDVALRCDPISGHVSLYWYRQALGQGPEFLTYFNYEAQQDKSGLPNDRFSAERPEGSISTLTIQRTEQRDSAMYRCASSINQETQYFGPGTRLLVL.

This clonotype was counted at least ten times. This sequence joins TRBV12-3 or TRBV12-4 and TRBJ1-5; 12 nucleotides align to TRBD1. This CDR3 region has 18 residues. V lost 6 bases to trimming and J lost 3 bases; unmatched junction nucleotides: 12. The CDR3 region has the DNA TGTGCCAGCAGCCCCGGGACAGGGGGCTTTACGGACAATCAGCCCCAGCATTTT. It encodes CASSPGTGGFTDNQPQHF.

This clonotype occurred many times. V is TRBV10-2 and J is TRBJ1-2, with TRBD1 matching 10 bases. Germline-derived CDR1 and CDR2 are WSHSY and SAAADI. CDR3 size: 15 residues. The ends lost 0 bases at V and 7 bases at J; junction bases unmatched: 5. CDR3 nucleotide sequence: TGCGCCAGCAGTGAGTCGGTGGGACAGGGGCTTGGCTACACCTTC. It specifies CASSESVGQGLGYTF.

This clonotype occurred many times. The rearrangement uses TRBV27 and TRBJ2-6; D could derive from TRBD1 or TRBD2 (5 bases each). The CDR3 has 16 residues. With 6 bases removed from V and 2 bases from J, the gap between germline ends came to 14 bases. CDR1 MNHEY and CDR2 SMNVEV come from the germline V gene (reference sequence). This chain's CDR3 is CASRSMRGTGANVLTF. The CDR3 region has the DNA TGTGCCAGCAGGTCGATGAGGGGAACTGGGGCCAACGTCCTGACTTTC.

This clonotype came up many times. The J gene is TRBJ2-1, the V gene TRBV4-3, with D tentatively TRBD2 (5 bases). CDR1 is LGHNA, CDR2 YSLEER, per germline. CDR3 length: 15 residues. V lost 8 bases to trimming and J lost 1 base, with 15 bases between them. Here the CDR3 reads CASRTGYSSYNEQFF. In DNA form, the CDR3 reads TGCGCCAGCCGGACGGGGTATTCTTCCTACAATGAGCAGTTCTTC.

Turning to this clonotype: A much more abundant neighbour one base away suggests this may be a read error. The chain recombines TRBV5-5 with TRBJ1-2; D gene uncertain. The CDR3 runs 12 residues. Trimming removed 6 bases from V and 8 bases from J, with 14 bases in between. The germline gives CDR1 SGHKS, CDR2 YYEKEE (reference sequence). CDR3 DNA sequence: TGTGCCAGCAACTACTCCGAACGGGGCTACACCTTC. Translating gives CASNYSERGYTF.

This clonotype was counted ten times or more. DNA of the CDR3: TGCAGTGCTAGTACCCCCGGCGGGGGAGAACCAGAGCAGTTCTTC. This translates into CSASTPGGGEPEQFF. The chain combines TRBV20-1 with TRBJ2-1; 7 bases match TRBD2. V dropped 3 bases and J dropped 10; count of bases not matched to a gene: 15. CDR1 and CDR2 (germline): DFQATT, SNEGSKA (reference sequence). The CDR3 is 15 amino acids.

The chain recombines TRBV5-1 with TRBJ1-5; a possible D gene is TRBD1 (6 bases). CDR1 SGHRS and CDR2 YFSETQ come from the germline V gene. V was cut by 0 bases and J by 7 bases, with 11 bases left in between. The CDR3 sequence is 14 residues long. CDR3 DNA: TGCGCCAGCAGCTTGGAAGGGGGGGGGCAGCCCCAGCATTTT. It translates to CASSLEGGGQPQHF. Combining the CDR3 with reference TRBV5-1 and TRBJ1-5 gives the whole variable domain KAGVTQTPRYLIKTRGQQVTLSCSPISGHRSVSWYQQTPGQGLQFLFEYFSETQRNKGNFPGRFSGRQFSNSRSEMNVSTLELGDSALYLCASSLEGGGQPQHFGDGTRLSIL.

At least ten counts were recorded for this clonotype. The chain carries TRBV7-2 and TRBJ1-1; D ambiguous. With 2 bases removed from V and 4 bases from J, the gap between germline ends came to 11 bases. This CDR3 comprises 14 residues. The germline CDR1 and CDR2 sequences are SGHTA and FQGNSA. CDR3 nucleotide sequence: TGTGCCAGCAGCTTAACCCTGGAGGGCACTGAAGCTTTCTTT. Amino acid sequence: CASSLTLEGTEAFF.

This clonotype has at least ten counts. The chain uses TRBV5-6 and TRBJ1-2; D is unclear. Trimming cost V 1 base and J 2 bases, with 12 bases left between them. The CDR3 extends over 15 amino acids. Per the germline V gene, CDR1 is SGHDT and CDR2 is YYEEEE. In DNA form, the CDR3 reads TGTGCCAGCAGCTTGACTACGGGAACCAACTATGGCTACACCTTC. Translating gives CASSLTTGTNYGYTF.

This clonotype was counted at least ten times. In DNA, the CDR3 is TGCGCCAGCAGCTTGGTGAGGGGGCTGAACGAGCAGTACTTC. Translated: CASSLVRGLNEQYF. This chain connects TRBV5-1 to TRBJ2-7; 7 nucleotides match TRBD1. This CDR3 is built from 14 residues. Germline V gives CDR1 SGHRS, CDR2 YFSETQ. With V trimmed by 0 bases and J by 5 bases, 5 bases remained unmatched.

This clonotype was detected ten times or more. The chain is built from TRBV7-9 and TRBJ2-5, with 8 bases identical to TRBD1. The V gene end was trimmed by 4 bases and the J gene end by 5 bases; junction bases not matched to a gene: 6. The CDR3 extends over 14 amino acids. Germline loops: CDR1 SEHNR, CDR2 FQNEAQ (reference sequence). CDR3 DNA sequence: TGTGCCAGCAGCTCCCAGGACAGGGCGGAGACCCAGTACTTC. Its protein product is CASSSQDRAETQYF.

This clonotype was seen repeatedly, ten times or more. The rearrangement links TRBV6-4 to TRBJ2-3, with 11 positions matching TRBD2. Germline V gene lookup returns CDR1 MRHNA and CDR2 SNTAGT. This CDR3 has 16 residues. V lost 2 bases to trimming and J lost 0 bases; unmatched junction nucleotides: 1. CDR3 amino acids: CASSDLAGGSTDTQYF. The CDR3 DNA reads as TGTGCCAGCAGTGACCTAGCGGGGGGTAGCACAGATACGCAGTATTTT.

In its sample, this clonotype was seen many times. The genes are TRBV7-9 and TRBJ2-3, with D perhaps TRBD1 (5 bases). Germline V gene data show CDR1 as SEHNR and CDR2 as FQNEAQ (reference sequence). Trimming shortened V by 6 bases and J by 1 base, and 11 bases separated the two germline ends. CDR3 size: 14 residues. The CDR3 loop is CASSSVRGTDTQYF. In DNA, the CDR3 is TGTGCCAGCAGTTCGGTCAGGGGCACAGATACGCAGTATTTT.

This clonotype was counted ten times or more. J is TRBJ1-1 and V is TRBV6-6; a possible D gene is TRBD1 (6 bases). The CDR3 covers 15 residues. Germline lookup yields CDR1 MNHNY and CDR2 SVGAGI (reference sequence). V lost 2 bases, J lost 4 bases, and 14 bases lay in between. CDR3 residues: CASSYLSAGATEAFF. The CDR3, as DNA: TGTGCCAGCAGTTACCTCTCCGCAGGGGCCACTGAAGCTTTCTTT.

The table lists this clonotype with many counts. CDR3 nucleotides: TGTGCCAGCAGCTTAAGTAGCCAGGGGGTAGTCTACGAGCAGTACTTC. The encoded protein is CASSLSSQGVVYEQYF. V gene TRBV7-6 combines with J gene TRBJ2-7; 7 positions match TRBD1. CDR1 and CDR2 (germline): SGHVS, FNYEAQ. The CDR3 runs 16 residues. V lost 2 bases and J lost 3; bases outside the gene matches: 10.

This clonotype was seen many times. V usage is TRBV6-5 and J usage is TRBJ2-5; D is uncertain. V was shortened by 4 bases and J by 2 bases, with 8 bases between the two germline ends. The CDR3 length is 13 residues. In germline, CDR1 is MNHEY, CDR2 SVGAGI. The CDR3, as DNA: TGTGCCAGCAGTTTAAACAGTCAAGAGACCCAGTACTTC. This gives the protein CASSLNSQETQYF.

This clonotype occurred many times. The gene calls are TRBV2 and TRBJ2-5; unclear D gene. Germline assignment: CDR1 SNHLY and CDR2 FYNNEI. V was clipped by 7 bases and J by 1 base, with 7 bases between them. The CDR3 totals 12 residues. The CDR3 nucleotides read TGTGCCAGCAAGTTATTCCAAGAGACCCAGTACTTC. This sequence encodes CASKLFQETQYF. The whole variable domain, remainder taken from reference TRBV2 and TRBJ2-5, is EPEVTQTPSHQVTQMGQEVILRCVPISNHLYFYWYRQILGQKVEFLVSFYNNEISEKSEIFDDQFSVERPDGSNFTLKIRSTKLEDSAMYFCASKLFQETQYFGPGTRLLVL.

This clonotype was seen at least ten times. The chain uses TRBV5-1 and TRBJ2-7; tentatively, D is TRBD1 or TRBD2 (5 bases each). Germline V CDR1 and CDR2: SGHRS, YFSETQ. V was clipped by 3 bases and J by 2 bases, with 21 bases between them. The CDR3 length is 17 residues. CDR3 region: CASSSAPGDPNTYEQYV. Written as DNA, the CDR3 is TGCGCCAGCAGCTCGGCACCCGGGGACCCGAACACCTACGAGCAGTACGTC.

This clonotype has ten or more counts. The chain is built from TRBV4-3 and TRBJ1-1; D call uncertain. The CDR3 runs to 15 residues. Germline V gene sequence: CDR1 LGHNA, CDR2 YSLEER. Trimming shortened V by 0 bases and J by 0 bases, and 8 bases separated the two germline ends. The CDR3 reads CASSQDPNLNTEAFF. The CDR3 DNA sequence: TGCGCCAGCAGCCAAGATCCGAACTTGAACACTGAAGCTTTCTTT.

This clonotype was recorded many times. The chain couples TRBV4-1 to TRBJ2-1, with no clear D. The germline V gene has CDR1 MGHRA and CDR2 YSYEKL. Trimming left V 1 base short and J 9 bases short, with 13 bases between. There are 14 residues in the CDR3. CDR3 DNA sequence: TGCGCCAGCAGCCAAGTACAACTTACGGCTGAGCAGTTCTTC. Residues: CASSQVQLTAEQFF.